This T cell receptor (beta chain) comes out of a study of OX40 agonist ivuxolimab in advanced cancers. The assay was immunoSEQ multiplex PCR, and TCRdb's table has in-frame clones only and misses some. The table shows 74,000 or so clones, with 86% occurring only once. Here the sequenced sample was CD4+ or CD8+ T cells sorted from blood, taken in a trial of the OX40 agonist ivuxolimab. This sequence originates from an adult with an advanced solid tumor such as melanoma, head and neck, liver or kidney cancer.

The CDR3 region has the DNA TGTGCCTGGACCAGGGCGTATACTAGGAGTGAAAAACTGTTTTTT. Protein product: CAWTRAYTRSEKLFF. The chain couples TRBV30 to TRBJ1-4, with D possibly matching TRBD1 (5 bases). The length of the CDR3 is 15 residues. The V end lost 4 bases, the J end lost 7 bases, and 19 bases lay between the germline ends. Germline V gene data show CDR1 as GTSNPN and CDR2 as SVGIG (reference sequence).